The 8 T cell receptor beta chains below come from one sample, sequenced in a study of blood T cell repertoires in COVID-19. Sequenced by immunoSEQ multiplex PCR; TCRdb stores in-frame clones only, minus some. The repertoire holds some 240,000 clones, with about 80% as singletons. Sequencing was carried out using peripheral blood. The source of these receptors is a woman aged 80 or older with acute or convalescent COVID-19.

The chain couples TRBV6-5 to TRBJ2-4; D is undetermined. This CDR3 is 15 amino acids long. Germline CDR1 reads MNHEY; CDR2 reads SVGAGI. The germline V and J ends were trimmed by 0 bases and 4 bases, with 10 bases remaining between them. CDR3 amino acids: CASSYSLARKNIQYF. CDR3 in DNA: TGTGCCAGCAGTTACTCGCTGGCCAGAAAAAACATTCAGTACTTC.

V is TRBV5-1 and J is TRBJ2-3, with 7 bases identical to TRBD1. This CDR3 has 16 amino acids. Per the germline V gene, CDR1 is SGHRS and CDR2 is YFSETQ. V lost 3 bases and J lost 1; bases outside the gene matches: 8. CDR3 coding DNA: TGCGCCAGCAGCTGGCAAGGGGGCCGGGGCACAGATACGCAGTATTTT. It yields the protein CASSWQGGRGTDTQYF.

The chain employs TRBV7-8 and TRBJ2-5, with TRBD1 as a possible D gene (5 bases). V was pared by 4 bases and J by 5 bases, with 8 bases between. Looked up from germline, CDR1 is SGHVS and CDR2 is FQNEAQ. The CDR3 is 12 amino acids. The CDR3 region is CASSSGIETQYF. In DNA form, the CDR3 reads TGTGCCAGCAGCTCAGGGATCGAGACCCAGTACTTC.

The rearrangement joins TRBV18 to TRBJ1-6; D gene unclear. There are 12 residues in the CDR3. Trimming removed 0 bases at V and 8 bases at J, with 2 bases between. Germline V gene data show CDR1 as KGHSH and CDR2 as LQKENI. CDR3 sequence: CASSPPDSPLHF. Here the CDR3 DNA reads TGTGCCAGCTCACCACCCGATTCACCCCTCCACTTT.

Turning to this clone: This same CDR3 is encoded by further DNA sequences in the sample. The genes are TRBV2 and TRBJ1-2, with a tentative D call TRBD1 (5 bases). Germline lookup yields CDR1 SNHLY and CDR2 FYNNEI. CDR3 length equals 13 residues. Deletions cut 3 bases from V and 7 bases from J, with 12 bases between. The CDR3 sequence: CASSEAQGGGYTF. DNA for the CDR3: TGTGCCAGCAGTGAGGCCCAGGGAGGTGGCTACACCTTC. Combining the CDR3 with reference TRBV2 and TRBJ1-2 gives the whole variable domain EPEVTQTPSHQVTQMGQEVILRCVPISNHLYFYWYRQILGQKVEFLVSFYNNEISEKSEIFDDQFSVERPDGSNFTLKIRSTKLEDSAMYFCASSEAQGGGYTFGSGTRLTVV.

This clone was detected once. This sequence joins TRBV7-8 and TRBJ1-5, with TRBD1 matching over 8 bases. Trimming cost V 5 bases and J 6 bases; bases outside gene matches: 3. From germline, CDR1 is SGHVS and CDR2 FQNEAQ. The CDR3 is 13 amino acids. CDR3 sequence (DNA): TGTGCCAGCAGCGAGGACAGGGTTCAGCCCCAGCATTTT. Residues: CASSEDRVQPQHF.

In its sample, this clone was seen a few times. The genes are TRBV11-2 and TRBJ2-4; D is perhaps TRBD1 (6 bases). V was shortened by 2 bases and J by 4 bases, with 9 bases between the two germline ends. There are 14 residues in the CDR3. Germline V gene data show CDR1 as SGHAT and CDR2 as FQNNGV. The CDR3 nucleotides read TGTGCCAGCAGCTTAAGGGACAAGAAAAACATTCAGTACTTC. Its translation: CASSLRDKKNIQYF. Supplemented by reference TRBV11-2 and TRBJ2-4, the full variable domain reads EAGVAQSPRYKIIEKRQSVAFWCNPISGHATLYWYQQILGQGPKLLIQFQNNGVVDDSQLPKDRFSAERLKGVDSTLKIQPAKLEDSAVYLCASSLRDKKNIQYFGAGTRLSVL.

The chain is built from TRBV28 and TRBJ2-7; D gene ambiguous. The CDR3 extends over 13 amino acids. Germline V gene lookup returns CDR1 MDHEN and CDR2 SYDVKM. Trimming took off 6 bases at V and 1 base at J, with 10 bases between the two ends. The CDR3 reads CASSAAQSYEQYF. The CDR3 DNA follows: TGTGCCAGCAGCGCGGCCCAGTCCTACGAGCAGTACTTC.